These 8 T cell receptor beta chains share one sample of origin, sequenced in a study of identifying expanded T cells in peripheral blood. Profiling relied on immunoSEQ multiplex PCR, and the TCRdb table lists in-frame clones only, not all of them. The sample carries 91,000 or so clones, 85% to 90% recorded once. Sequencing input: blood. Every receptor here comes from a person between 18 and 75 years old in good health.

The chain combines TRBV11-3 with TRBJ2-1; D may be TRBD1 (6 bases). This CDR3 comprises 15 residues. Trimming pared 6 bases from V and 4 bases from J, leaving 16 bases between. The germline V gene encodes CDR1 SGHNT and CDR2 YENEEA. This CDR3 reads CASSQRLTGYNEQFF. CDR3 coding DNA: TGTGCCAGCAGTCAAAGACTTACAGGGTACAATGAGCAGTTCTTC.

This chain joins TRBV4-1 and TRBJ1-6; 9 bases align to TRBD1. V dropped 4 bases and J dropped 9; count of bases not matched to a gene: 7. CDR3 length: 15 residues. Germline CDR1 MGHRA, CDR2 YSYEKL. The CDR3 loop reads CASSPGTGLGSPLHF. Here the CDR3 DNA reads TGCGCCAGCAGCCCGGGGACAGGGTTGGGTTCACCCCTCCACTTT.

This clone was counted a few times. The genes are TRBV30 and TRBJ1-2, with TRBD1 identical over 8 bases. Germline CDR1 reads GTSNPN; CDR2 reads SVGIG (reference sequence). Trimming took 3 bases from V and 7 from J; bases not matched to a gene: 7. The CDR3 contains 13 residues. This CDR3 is CAWRPQGAAGYTF. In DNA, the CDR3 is TGTGCCTGGAGGCCCCAGGGGGCAGCTGGCTACACCTTC.

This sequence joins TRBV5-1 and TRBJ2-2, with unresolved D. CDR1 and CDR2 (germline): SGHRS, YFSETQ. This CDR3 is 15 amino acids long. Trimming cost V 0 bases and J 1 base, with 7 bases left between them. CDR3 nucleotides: TGCGCCAGCAGCTTGGCCGTAGTGAACACCGGGGAGCTGTTTTTT. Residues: CASSLAVVNTGELFF.

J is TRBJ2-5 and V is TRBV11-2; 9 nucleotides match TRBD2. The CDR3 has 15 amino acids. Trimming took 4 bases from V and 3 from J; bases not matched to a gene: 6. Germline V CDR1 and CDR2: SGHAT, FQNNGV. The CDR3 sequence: CASSWAGGVEETQYF. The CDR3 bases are TGTGCCAGCAGCTGGGCGGGAGGGGTCGAAGAGACCCAGTACTTC.

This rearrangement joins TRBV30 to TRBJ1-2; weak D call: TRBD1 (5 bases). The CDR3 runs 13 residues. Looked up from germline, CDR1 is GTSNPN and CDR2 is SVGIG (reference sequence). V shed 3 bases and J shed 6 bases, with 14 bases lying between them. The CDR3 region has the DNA TGTGCCTGGAGGGGGGACGGATTTGATGGCTACACCTTC. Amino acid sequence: CAWRGDGFDGYTF. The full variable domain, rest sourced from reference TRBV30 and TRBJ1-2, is SQTIHQWPATLVQPVGSPLSLECTVEGTSNPNLYWYRQAAGRGLQLLFYSVGIGQISSEVPQNLSASRPQDRQFILSSKKLLLSDSGFYLCAWRGDGFDGYTFGSGTRLTVV.

The CDR3 is CASSLRQRGDQPQHF. The CDR3 nucleotides read TGTGCCAGCAGTTTGAGACAGCGGGGGGATCAGCCCCAGCATTTT. This chain links TRBV28 with TRBJ1-5, with D perhaps matching TRBD1 (5 bases). The CDR3 is 15 residues long. V was pared by 3 bases and J by 5 bases, with 14 bases between. Germline assignment: CDR1 MDHEN and CDR2 SYDVKM.

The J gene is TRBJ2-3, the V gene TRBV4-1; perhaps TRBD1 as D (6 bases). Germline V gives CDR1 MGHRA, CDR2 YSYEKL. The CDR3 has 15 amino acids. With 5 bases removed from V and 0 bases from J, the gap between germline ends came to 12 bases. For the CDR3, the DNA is TGCGCCAGCAGCTTTGACAGGTCTAGCACAGATACGCAGTATTTT. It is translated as CASSFDRSSTDTQYF.